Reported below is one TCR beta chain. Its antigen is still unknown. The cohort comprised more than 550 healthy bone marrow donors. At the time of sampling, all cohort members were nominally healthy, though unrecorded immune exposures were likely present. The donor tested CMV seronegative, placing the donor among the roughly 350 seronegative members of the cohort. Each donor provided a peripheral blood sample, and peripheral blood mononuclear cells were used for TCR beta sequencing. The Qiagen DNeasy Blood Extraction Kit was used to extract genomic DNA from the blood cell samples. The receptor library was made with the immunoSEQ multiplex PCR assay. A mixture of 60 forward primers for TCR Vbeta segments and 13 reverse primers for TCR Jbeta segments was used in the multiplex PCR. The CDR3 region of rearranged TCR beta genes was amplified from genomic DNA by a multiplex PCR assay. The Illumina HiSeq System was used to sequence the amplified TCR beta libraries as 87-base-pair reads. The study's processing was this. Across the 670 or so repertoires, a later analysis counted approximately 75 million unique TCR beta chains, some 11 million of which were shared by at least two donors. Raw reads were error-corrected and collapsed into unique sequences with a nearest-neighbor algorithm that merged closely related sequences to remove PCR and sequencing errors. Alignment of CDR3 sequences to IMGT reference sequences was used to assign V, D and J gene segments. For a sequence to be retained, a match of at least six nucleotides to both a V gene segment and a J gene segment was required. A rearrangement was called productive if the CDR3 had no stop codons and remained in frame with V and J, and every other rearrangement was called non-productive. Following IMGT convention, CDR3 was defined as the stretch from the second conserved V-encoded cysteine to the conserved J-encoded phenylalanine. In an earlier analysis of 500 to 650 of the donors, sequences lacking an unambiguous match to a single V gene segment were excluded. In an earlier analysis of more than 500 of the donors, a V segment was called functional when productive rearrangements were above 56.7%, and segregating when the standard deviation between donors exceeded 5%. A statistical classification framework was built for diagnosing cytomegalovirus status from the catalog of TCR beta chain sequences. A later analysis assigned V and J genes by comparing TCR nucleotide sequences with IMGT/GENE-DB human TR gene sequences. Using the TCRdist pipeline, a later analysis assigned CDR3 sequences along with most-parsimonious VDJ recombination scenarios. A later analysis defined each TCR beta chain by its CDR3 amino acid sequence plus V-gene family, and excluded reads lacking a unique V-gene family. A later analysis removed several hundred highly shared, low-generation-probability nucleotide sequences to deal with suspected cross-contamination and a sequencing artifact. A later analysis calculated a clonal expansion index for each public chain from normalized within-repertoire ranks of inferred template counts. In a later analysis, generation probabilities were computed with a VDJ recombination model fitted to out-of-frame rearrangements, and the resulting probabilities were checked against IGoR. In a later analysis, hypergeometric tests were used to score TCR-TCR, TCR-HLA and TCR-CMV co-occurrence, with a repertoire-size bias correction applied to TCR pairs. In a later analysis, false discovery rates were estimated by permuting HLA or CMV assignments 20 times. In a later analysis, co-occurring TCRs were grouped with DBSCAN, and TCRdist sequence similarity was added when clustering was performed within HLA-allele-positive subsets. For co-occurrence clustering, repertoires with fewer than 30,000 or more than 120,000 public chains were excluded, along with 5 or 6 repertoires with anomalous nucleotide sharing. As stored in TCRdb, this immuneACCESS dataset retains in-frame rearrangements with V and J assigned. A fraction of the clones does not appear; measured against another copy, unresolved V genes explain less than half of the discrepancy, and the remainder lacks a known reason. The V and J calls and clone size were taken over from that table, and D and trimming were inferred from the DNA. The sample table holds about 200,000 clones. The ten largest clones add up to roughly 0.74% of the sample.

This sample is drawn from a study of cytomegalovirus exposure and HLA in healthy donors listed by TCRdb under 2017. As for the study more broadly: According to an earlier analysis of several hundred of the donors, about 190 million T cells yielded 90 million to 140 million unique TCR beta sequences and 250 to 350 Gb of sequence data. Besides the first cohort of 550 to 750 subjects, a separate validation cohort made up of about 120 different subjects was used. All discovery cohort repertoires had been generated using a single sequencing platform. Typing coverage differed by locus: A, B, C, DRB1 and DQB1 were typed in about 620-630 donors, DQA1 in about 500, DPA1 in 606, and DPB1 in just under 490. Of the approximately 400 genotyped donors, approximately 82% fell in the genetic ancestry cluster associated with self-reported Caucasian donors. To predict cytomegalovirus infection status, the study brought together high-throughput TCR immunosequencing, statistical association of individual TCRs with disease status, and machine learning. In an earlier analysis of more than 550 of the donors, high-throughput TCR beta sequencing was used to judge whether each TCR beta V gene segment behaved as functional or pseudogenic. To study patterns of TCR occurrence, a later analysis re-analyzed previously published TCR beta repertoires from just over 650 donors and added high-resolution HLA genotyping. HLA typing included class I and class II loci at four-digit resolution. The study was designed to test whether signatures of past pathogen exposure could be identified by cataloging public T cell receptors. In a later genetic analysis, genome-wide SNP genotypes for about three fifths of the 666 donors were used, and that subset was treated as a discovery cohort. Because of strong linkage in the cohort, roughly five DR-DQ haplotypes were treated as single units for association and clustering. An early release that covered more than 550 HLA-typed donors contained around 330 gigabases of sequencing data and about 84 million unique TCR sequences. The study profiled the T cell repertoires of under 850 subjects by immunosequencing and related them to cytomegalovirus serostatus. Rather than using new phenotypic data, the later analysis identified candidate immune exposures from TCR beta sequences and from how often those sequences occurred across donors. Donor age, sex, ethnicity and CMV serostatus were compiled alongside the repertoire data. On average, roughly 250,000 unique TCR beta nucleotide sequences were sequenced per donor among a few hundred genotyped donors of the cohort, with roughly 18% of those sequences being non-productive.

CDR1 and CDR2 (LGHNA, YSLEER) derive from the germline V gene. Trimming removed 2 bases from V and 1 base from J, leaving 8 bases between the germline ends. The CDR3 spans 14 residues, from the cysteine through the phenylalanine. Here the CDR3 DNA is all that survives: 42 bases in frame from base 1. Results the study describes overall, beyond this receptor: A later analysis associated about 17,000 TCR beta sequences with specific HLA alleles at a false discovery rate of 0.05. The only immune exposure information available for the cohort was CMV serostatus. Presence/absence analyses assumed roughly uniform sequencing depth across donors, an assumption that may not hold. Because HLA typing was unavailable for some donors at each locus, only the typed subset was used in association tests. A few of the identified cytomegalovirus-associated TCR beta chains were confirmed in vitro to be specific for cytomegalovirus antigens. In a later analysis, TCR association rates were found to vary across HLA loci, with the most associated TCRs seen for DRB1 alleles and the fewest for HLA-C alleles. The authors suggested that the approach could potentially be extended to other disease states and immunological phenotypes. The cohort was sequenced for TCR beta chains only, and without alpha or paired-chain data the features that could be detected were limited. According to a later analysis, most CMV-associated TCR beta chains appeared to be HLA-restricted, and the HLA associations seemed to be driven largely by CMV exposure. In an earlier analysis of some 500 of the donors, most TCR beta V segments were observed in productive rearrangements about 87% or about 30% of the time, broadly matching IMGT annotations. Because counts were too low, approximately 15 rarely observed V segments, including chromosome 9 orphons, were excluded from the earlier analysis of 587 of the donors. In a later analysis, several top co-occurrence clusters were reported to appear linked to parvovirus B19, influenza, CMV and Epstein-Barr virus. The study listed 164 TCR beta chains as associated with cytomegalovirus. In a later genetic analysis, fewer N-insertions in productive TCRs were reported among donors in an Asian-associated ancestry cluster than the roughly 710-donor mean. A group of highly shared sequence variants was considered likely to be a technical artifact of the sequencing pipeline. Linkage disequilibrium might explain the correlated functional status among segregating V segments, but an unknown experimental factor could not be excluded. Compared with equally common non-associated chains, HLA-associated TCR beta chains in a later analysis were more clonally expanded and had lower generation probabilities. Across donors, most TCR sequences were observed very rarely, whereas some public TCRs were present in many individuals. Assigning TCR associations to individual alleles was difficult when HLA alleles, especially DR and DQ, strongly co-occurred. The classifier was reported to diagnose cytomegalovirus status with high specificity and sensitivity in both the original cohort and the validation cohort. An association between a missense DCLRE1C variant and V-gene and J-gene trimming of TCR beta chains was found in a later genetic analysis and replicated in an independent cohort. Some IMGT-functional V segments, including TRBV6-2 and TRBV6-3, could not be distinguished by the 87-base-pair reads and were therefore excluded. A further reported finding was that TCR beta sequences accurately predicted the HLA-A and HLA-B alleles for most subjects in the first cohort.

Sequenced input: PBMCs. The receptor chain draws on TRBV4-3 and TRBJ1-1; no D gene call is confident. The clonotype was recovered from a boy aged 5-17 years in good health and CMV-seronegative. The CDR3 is CASSQYTPNTEAFF. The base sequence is TGCGCCAGCAGCCAATATACACCGAACACTGAAGCTTTCTTT.